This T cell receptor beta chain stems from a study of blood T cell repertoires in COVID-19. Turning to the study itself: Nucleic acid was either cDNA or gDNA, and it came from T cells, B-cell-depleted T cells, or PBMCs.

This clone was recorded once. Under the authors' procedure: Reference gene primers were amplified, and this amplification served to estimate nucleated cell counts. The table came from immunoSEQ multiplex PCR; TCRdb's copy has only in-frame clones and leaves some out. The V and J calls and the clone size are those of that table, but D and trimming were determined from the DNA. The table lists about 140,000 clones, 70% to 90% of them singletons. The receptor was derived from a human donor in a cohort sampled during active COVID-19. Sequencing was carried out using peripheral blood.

The CDR3 is CASSQGPGRNTEAFF. Written as DNA, the CDR3 is TGTGCCAGCAGCCAAGGCCCGGGAAGAAACACTGAAGCTTTCTTT. The genes are TRBV3-1 (or the pseudogene TRBV3-2) and TRBJ1-1; D not certain. The ends were cut back, 1 base at V and 2 bases at J, with 11 bases in the middle. This CDR3 has 15 residues. Germline CDR1 reads LGHDT; CDR2 reads YNNKEL (reference sequence).